The clone carrying this T cell receptor beta chain was seen more than once but under ten times. These data are taken from a study of T cells in tumors after PD-1 blockade. Study-wide background: Either cemiplimab 350 mg every 2 weeks or pembrolizumab 200 mg every 3 weeks was given.

The germline V gene has CDR1 MGHRA and CDR2 YSYEKL. This CDR3 region has 18 residues. Trimming at V came to 2 bases and at J to 4 bases, leaving 11 bases not matched to a gene. Method: immunoSEQ multiplex PCR; TCRdb's copy keeps in-frame clones and lacks some. The table has approximately 47,000 clones, roughly 80% seen once. Sequencing used PBMCs, obtained before anti-PD-1 treatment. The rearrangement joins TRBV4-1 to TRBJ1-6; TRBD1 agrees at 7 bases. This clonotype was sampled from a human donor with basal cell carcinoma. The DNA of the CDR3 is TGCGCCAGCAGCCAACAACCCCCAGGACAGGTTTATAATTCACCCCTCCACTTT. Translation: CASSQQPPGQVYNSPLHF.